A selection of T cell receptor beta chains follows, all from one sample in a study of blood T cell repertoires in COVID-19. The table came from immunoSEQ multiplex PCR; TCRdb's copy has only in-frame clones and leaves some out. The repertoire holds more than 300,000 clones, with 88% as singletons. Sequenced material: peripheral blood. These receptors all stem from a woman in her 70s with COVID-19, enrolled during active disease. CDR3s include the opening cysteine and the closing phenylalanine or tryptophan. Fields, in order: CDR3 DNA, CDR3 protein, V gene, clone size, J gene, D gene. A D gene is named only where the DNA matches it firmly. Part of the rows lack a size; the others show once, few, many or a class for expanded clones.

DNA: TGTGCCAGCAGCTTGGCGACTACCTCCTACGAGCAGTACTTC
CDR3: CASSLATTSYEQYF
V: TRBV5-6
size: few
J: TRBJ2-7
D: NA

DNA: TGTGCCAGCAGGGCCGGGACAGCTGAAGAGGAAAAACTGTTTTTT
CDR3: CASRAGTAEEEKLFF
V: TRBV11-3
size: few
J: TRBJ1-4
D: TRBD1

DNA: TGTGCCAGCAACCTTCTCCCCTCAGCTGAAGCTTTCTTT
CDR3: CASNLLPSAEAFF
V: TRBV2
size: NA
J: TRBJ1-1
D: NA

DNA: TGTGCCAGCAGTCGAGCGGGGGCGTCGGATACGCAGTATTTT
CDR3: CASSRAGASDTQYF
V: TRBV28
size: NA
J: TRBJ2-3
D: TRBD2

DNA: TGCGCCAGCAGCCAGGGCTCCGGGACTAATAAAGAGACCCAGTACTTC
CDR3: CASSQGSGTNKETQYF
V: TRBV4-3
size: NA
J: TRBJ2-5
D: TRBD2

DNA: TGTGCCAGCAGCGCCAGGGACAATTTTAACTATGGCTACACCTTC
CDR3: CASSARDNFNYGYTF
V: TRBV9
size: NA
J: TRBJ1-2
D: NA

DNA: TGTGCCAGCAGCGCCGCTGGCGGGCAAGAGACCCAGTACTTC
CDR3: CASSAAGGQETQYF
V: TRBV9
size: NA
J: TRBJ2-5
D: NA

DNA: TGCGCCAGCAGCCAAGAACAGTCCTCTGGAAACACCATATATTTT
CDR3: CASSQEQSSGNTIYF
V: TRBV4-3
size: NA
J: TRBJ1-3
D: NA

DNA: TGTGCCAGAAGCCCCCCGGAACAGGGGTCTAATGAAAAACTGTTTTTT
CDR3: CARSPPEQGSNEKLFF
V: TRBV5-3
size: NA
J: TRBJ1-4
D: TRBD1

DNA: TGTGCCAGCAGGAGGACAGGGCAAGAGACCCAGTACTTC
CDR3: CASRRTGQETQYF
V: TRBV2
size: NA
J: TRBJ2-5
D: TRBD1

DNA: TGTGCCAGCAGTCAGGGACAGGGGGGAAATTCACCCCTCCACTTT
CDR3: CASSQGQGGNSPLHF
V: TRBV9
size: few
J: TRBJ1-6
D: TRBD1

DNA: TGTGCCACCAGCAGAGATAGCGGCATGGACAATGAGCAGTTCTTC
CDR3: CATSRDSGMDNEQFF
V: TRBV15
size: NA
J: TRBJ2-1
D: NA

DNA: TGTGCCAGTAGTAAACAGGGGACCCGTTTTATAGGAAACACCATATATTTT
CDR3: CASSKQGTRFIGNTIYF
V: TRBV19
size: NA
J: TRBJ1-3
D: TRBD1

DNA: TGTGCCAGCAGCCGTGAATCGGACAGGACATATCAGCCCCAGCATTTT
CDR3: CASSRESDRTYQPQHF
V: TRBV4-2
size: NA
J: TRBJ1-5
D: TRBD1

DNA: TGTGCCAGCAGCTTGTCTCGTGAGCAGTACTTC
CDR3: CASSLSREQYF
V: TRBV5-6
size: few
J: TRBJ2-7
D: NA

DNA: TGTGCCAGCAGTTTCCCTATGAACACTGAAGCTTTCTTT
CDR3: CASSFPMNTEAFF
V: TRBV12-3/TRBV12-4
size: NA
J: TRBJ1-1
D: NA

DNA: TGCAGTGCTAGTCAACGTTATCAGGGGAGAGCAAAATGGAACACTGAAGCTTTCTTT
CDR3: CSASQRYQGRAKWNTEAFF
V: TRBV20-1
size: NA
J: TRBJ1-1
D: NA

DNA: TGTGCCAGCGCTTTAGGGGGACAGAACTATGGCTACACCTTC
CDR3: CASALGGQNYGYTF
V: TRBV11-2
size: NA
J: TRBJ1-2
D: TRBD1

DNA: TGTGCCAGCAGCGTAGATCCGGGACTAGCGGCAGATACGCAGTATTTT
CDR3: CASSVDPGLAADTQYF
V: TRBV9
size: NA
J: TRBJ2-3
D: TRBD2

DNA: TGTGCCAGCAGTGGACAGGGGGCCAATCAGCCCCAGCATTTT
CDR3: CASSGQGANQPQHF
V: TRBV2
size: once
J: TRBJ1-5
D: TRBD1

DNA: TGTGCCACCAGTGACAGGACAGGGGGTAATCAGCCCCAGCATTTT
CDR3: CATSDRTGGNQPQHF
V: TRBV24-1
size: NA
J: TRBJ1-5
D: TRBD1

DNA: TGTGCCAGCAGCTTGGCGGGGAACTATGGCTACACCTTC
CDR3: CASSLAGNYGYTF
V: TRBV5-5
size: NA
J: TRBJ1-2
D: NA

DNA: TGTGCCAGCTCAAACGAGCGGGGGGGCAATGAGCAGTTCTTC
CDR3: CASSNERGGNEQFF
V: TRBV18
size: NA
J: TRBJ2-1
D: TRBD2

DNA: TGTGCCAGCTCAATCTCTGCACCGTTAGCGGGCCTAAACAATGAGCAGTTCTTC
CDR3: CASSISAPLAGLNNEQFF
V: TRBV18
size: NA
J: TRBJ2-1
D: TRBD2

DNA: TGTGCCAGCACCCCAAACCTTTTGAATCTTCGCGATCAGCCCCAGCATTTT
CDR3: CASTPNLLNLRDQPQHF
V: TRBV6-2/TRBV6-3
size: NA
J: TRBJ1-5
D: NA

DNA: TGTGCCAGCAAGGACAGGGGAAGTCATACGCAGTATTTT
CDR3: CASKDRGSHTQYF
V: TRBV12-3/TRBV12-4
size: NA
J: TRBJ2-3
D: TRBD1

DNA: TGTGCCAGCAACCGACAGGTGCTTAGCAATCAGCCCCAGCATTTT
CDR3: CASNRQVLSNQPQHF
V: TRBV28
size: NA
J: TRBJ1-5
D: NA

DNA: TGTGCCAGCAGCCAAGATCAGGCTAGCGGGTTCGCCTACGAGCAGTACTTC
CDR3: CASSQDQASGFAYEQYF
V: TRBV3-1/TRBV3-2
size: NA
J: TRBJ2-7
D: TRBD2

DNA: TGCGCCAGCAGCCCAACGATCTGGGGGGCCTACGAGCAGTACTTC
CDR3: CASSPTIWGAYEQYF
V: TRBV4-1
size: NA
J: TRBJ2-7
D: NA

DNA: TGTGCCAGCAGTTTGGGGGGGCACACTGAAGCTTTCTTT
CDR3: CASSLGGHTEAFF
V: TRBV27
size: NA
J: TRBJ1-1
D: NA

DNA: TGTGCCAGCAGTTCCAACAGGGGAGGCACTGAAGCTTTCTTT
CDR3: CASSSNRGGTEAFF
V: TRBV5-4
size: NA
J: TRBJ1-1
D: TRBD1

DNA: TGTGCCAGAAGCCCCAAGATAACTAGCGGGGGGAGCGTTTCCTACAATGAGCAGTTCTTC
CDR3: CARSPKITSGGSVSYNEQFF
V: TRBV5-3
size: NA
J: TRBJ2-1
D: TRBD2

DNA: TGCGCCAGCAGCCAACTACGGAGTGAAAAACTGTTTTTT
CDR3: CASSQLRSEKLFF
V: TRBV4-1
size: NA
J: TRBJ1-4
D: NA

DNA: TGTGCCAGTAGTCCGCGGCGGTGGGAGGCCACTGAAGCTTTCTTT
CDR3: CASSPRRWEATEAFF
V: TRBV19
size: NA
J: TRBJ1-1
D: NA

DNA: TGTGCCAGCAGTGAATCTTCCTTCCTCCATCAGCCCCAGCATTTT
CDR3: CASSESSFLHQPQHF
V: TRBV2
size: NA
J: TRBJ1-5
D: NA

DNA: TGTGCCATCGGACAGGTGAACACTGAAGCTTTCTTT
CDR3: CAIGQVNTEAFF
V: TRBV10-3
size: NA
J: TRBJ1-1
D: TRBD1

DNA: TGTGCCAGCAGAGGGGGAGAGAACTATGGCTACACCTTC
CDR3: CASRGGENYGYTF
V: TRBV12-3/TRBV12-4
size: NA
J: TRBJ1-2
D: NA

DNA: TGTGCCTGGAGTAGGGCAGGAGGTTATGGCTACACCTTC
CDR3: CAWSRAGGYGYTF
V: TRBV30
size: NA
J: TRBJ1-2
D: NA

DNA: TGTGCCAGCAGCCCGAATCAGCGGGGACCCTACGAGCAGTACTTC
CDR3: CASSPNQRGPYEQYF
V: TRBV7-2
size: NA
J: TRBJ2-7
D: TRBD2

DNA: TGTGCCAGCAGCTTAGGAGGGATGGAACAGCCCCAGCATTTT
CDR3: CASSLGGMEQPQHF
V: TRBV7-9
size: NA
J: TRBJ1-5
D: NA

DNA: TGTGCCAGCAGCCACGGACTAGCGGGGAGTAATGAGCAGTTCTTC
CDR3: CASSHGLAGSNEQFF
V: TRBV3-1/TRBV3-2
size: NA
J: TRBJ2-1
D: TRBD2

DNA: TGTGCCAGCAGTGAAGAACTAGCGGGGGGGAATGAGCAGTTCTTC
CDR3: CASSEELAGGNEQFF
V: TRBV2
size: NA
J: TRBJ2-1
D: TRBD2

DNA: TGTGCCAGCAACCTTTCAGACGGGGGGGCTAGAAACACCATATATTTT
CDR3: CASNLSDGGARNTIYF
V: TRBV7-9
size: NA
J: TRBJ1-3
D: NA

DNA: TGCGCCAGCAGCTTGGCCGAGGCTCCCCTGAACCCGCAGTATTTT
CDR3: CASSLAEAPLNPQYF
V: TRBV5-1
size: NA
J: TRBJ2-3
D: NA

DNA: TGTGCCAGCAGCCGGGGACAGGGGTCGGATCAGCCCCAGCATTTT
CDR3: CASSRGQGSDQPQHF
V: TRBV9
size: NA
J: TRBJ1-5
D: TRBD1

DNA: TGCGCCAGCAGCGGAACCGGGACAGGGACTTCACCCCTCCACTTT
CDR3: CASSGTGTGTSPLHF
V: TRBV5-1
size: NA
J: TRBJ1-6
D: TRBD1

DNA: TGTGCCAGCAGCTTAGGTTGGGACACCTCCTACAATGAGCAGTTCTTC
CDR3: CASSLGWDTSYNEQFF
V: TRBV7-9
size: NA
J: TRBJ2-1
D: NA

DNA: TGCAGCGTTGAATTTCCAGCCGGGGTAGACTATGGCTACACCTTC
CDR3: CSVEFPAGVDYGYTF
V: TRBV29-1
size: NA
J: TRBJ1-2
D: NA

DNA: TGTGCCAGCAGCTTCGCAGGGGTGAACACTGAAGCTTTCTTT
CDR3: CASSFAGVNTEAFF
V: TRBV7-6
size: NA
J: TRBJ1-1
D: NA

DNA: TGTGCCAGCAGACCCGGGGGTTCGTCTAACTATGGCTACACCTTC
CDR3: CASRPGGSSNYGYTF
V: TRBV28
size: NA
J: TRBJ1-2
D: NA